The 29 T cell receptor beta chains presented below share a single source sample, sequenced in a study of blood T cell repertoires in COVID-19. Data came from immunoSEQ multiplex PCR; TCRdb stores just in-frame clones and leaves some out. The sample holds more than 250,000 clones, more than 75% seen once. Sequenced sample: peripheral blood. Receptors were obtained from a woman aged 25 to 45 who had recovered from COVID-19.

This clone was seen just once. V usage is TRBV5-6 and J usage is TRBJ1-1, with D unresolved. Trimming shortened V by 0 bases and J by 5 bases, and 17 bases separated the two germline ends. CDR3 length equals 16 residues. Germline CDR1 is SGHDT and CDR2 is YYEEEE. This chain's CDR3 is CASSLDMGPARTEAFF. In nucleotides, the CDR3 is TGTGCCAGCAGCTTGGATATGGGCCCTGCAAGGACTGAAGCTTTCTTT.

The V call is TRBV7-8, the J call TRBJ2-7, with 11 bases aligning to TRBD2. V gave up 6 bases and J gave up 3 bases; unmatched junction bases: 1. CDR3 length: 13 amino acids. Germline CDR1 is SGHVS and CDR2 is FQNEAQ. The CDR3 loop is CASRGTSGYEQYF. Here the CDR3 DNA reads TGTGCCAGCAGGGGGACTAGCGGCTACGAGCAGTACTTC.

This clone was found a few times. The genes are TRBV12-5 and TRBJ1-1; D not certain. Germline V gene lookup returns CDR1 LGHNT and CDR2 FRNRAP. V shed 0 bases and J shed 8 bases, with 7 bases lying between them. This CDR3 is built from 12 residues. The CDR3 spells CASGLVSREAFF. In DNA form, the CDR3 reads TGTGCTAGTGGTTTGGTATCCAGGGAAGCTTTCTTT.

This chain connects TRBV12-2 to TRBJ1-4; the DNA was not used to check the table's D call, TRBD1. TRBV12-2 is a recognized pseudogene. The CDR3 has 14 amino acids. The DNA for the CDR3 is TGTGCAAGTCGCTCCGACAGGGGGAATGAAAAACTGTTTTTT. The encoded protein is CASRSDRGNEKLFF.

The chain carries TRBV20-1 and TRBJ1-5; D call uncertain. V was cut by 3 bases and J by 4 bases, with 10 bases left in between. CDR1 DFQATT and CDR2 SNEGSKA come from the germline V gene (reference sequence). This CDR3 is built from 13 residues. The chain's CDR3 is CSASRGWNQPQHF. The CDR3 DNA is TGCAGTGCTAGTAGAGGGTGGAATCAGCCCCAGCATTTT.

This clone was seen a handful of times. The sample holds other DNA sequences that translate to the same CDR3. The CDR3 region has the DNA TGTGCCAGTAGTATGGGGCGGAACACTGAAGCTTTCTTT. Amino acid sequence: CASSMGRNTEAFF. The chain uses TRBV19 and TRBJ1-1, with D possibly TRBD1 on 5 matching bases. Trimming removed 3 bases at V and 1 base at J, with 6 bases between. Germline V CDR1 and CDR2: LNHDA, SQIVND (reference sequence). The CDR3 has 13 residues.

The chain recombines TRBV19 with TRBJ1-5, with D possibly TRBD1 on 5 matching bases. Between the trimmed V and J ends, which lost 6 bases and 5 bases, there was a span of 11 bases. This CDR3 region has 13 residues. The germline V gene has CDR1 LNHDA and CDR2 SQIVND (reference sequence). CDR3 in amino acids: CASSLTADQPQHF. The CDR3 region has the DNA TGTGCCAGTAGCTTGACAGCTGATCAGCCCCAGCATTTT.

The chain is built from TRBV5-1 and TRBJ2-7; TRBD2 matches at 8 bases. CDR3 length: 14 amino acids. Germline V gives CDR1 SGHRS, CDR2 YFSETQ. Trimming removed 6 bases from V and 0 bases from J; junction bases left unmatched: 5. The CDR3 bases are TGCGCCAGCACGTGGGGGACTAGCTCCTACGAGCAGTACTTC. It is translated as CASTWGTSSYEQYF.

This sequence joins TRBV6-7 and TRBJ1-2, with 7 bases identical to TRBD1. TRBV6-7 carries the ORF label, with uncertain function. V trimming: 10 bases; J trimming: 7 bases; junction bases outside the gene matches: 9. This CDR3 has 12 residues. The CDR3 nucleotides are TGTGCCAATCACAGGGGCTTAAGTGGCTACACCTTC. This codes for CANHRGLSGYTF.

The J gene is TRBJ2-1, the V gene TRBV14; 7 nucleotides agree with TRBD1. The V segment lost 2 bases and the J segment 7 bases; nucleotides outside the gene matches: 8. CDR3 length: 15 residues. CDR1 and CDR2 (germline): SGHDN, FVKESK. CDR3 coding DNA: TGTGCCAGCAGCCAATACAGGGGACCAAGGAATGAGCAGTTCTTC. Amino acids: CASSQYRGPRNEQFF.

The J gene is TRBJ2-1, the V gene TRBV5-1, with 7 bases aligning to TRBD1. This CDR3 spans 13 amino acids. CDR1 is SGHRS, CDR2 YFSETQ, per germline. Germline trimming cut 4 bases from V and 8 bases from J; bases unmatched to any gene: 6. CDR3: CASSTDRADEQFF. The CDR3 region has the DNA TGCGCCAGCAGCACAGACAGGGCCGATGAGCAGTTCTTC.

Only one count was recorded for this clone. The V gene is TRBV9, the J gene TRBJ2-1; 10 bases match TRBD2. The ends lost 3 bases at V and 4 bases at J; junction bases unmatched: 4. From germline, CDR1 is SGDLS and CDR2 YYNGEE. This CDR3 region has 15 residues. The CDR3: CASSAGLALYNEQFF. The CDR3 coding sequence is TGTGCCAGCAGCGCGGGACTAGCGTTATACAATGAGCAGTTCTTC.

As DNA, the CDR3 is TGTGCCAGCAGCCCCATTGCAGAACAGGGGGAGCTGTTTTTT. It encodes CASSPIAEQGELFF. The rearrangement uses TRBV9 and TRBJ2-2, with no clear D. Between the trimmed V and J ends, which lost 4 bases and 8 bases, there was a span of 15 bases. The CDR3 totals 14 residues. The V gene's germline CDR1 is SGDLS and CDR2 YYNGEE.

This clone was detected only once. The chain has TRBV3-1 (or the pseudogene TRBV3-2) and TRBJ2-6; D uncertain. The CDR3 loop spans 16 amino acids. V lost 1 base and J 3 bases, leaving 10 bases between the germline ends. Looked up from germline, CDR1 is LGHDT and CDR2 is YNNKEL (reference sequence). The CDR3 sequence is CASSQAIASGANVLTF. CDR3 DNA sequence: TGTGCCAGCAGCCAAGCCATAGCCAGTGGGGCCAACGTCCTGACTTTC.

This chain joins TRBV7-9 and TRBJ2-7; the D gene is possibly TRBD1 (5 bases). This CDR3 has 13 amino acids. From germline, CDR1 is SEHNR and CDR2 FQNEAQ (reference sequence). Trimming pared 2 bases from V and 3 bases from J, leaving 8 bases between. CDR3: CASSLQQDYEQYF. DNA of the CDR3: TGTGCCAGCAGCTTACAACAGGACTACGAGCAGTACTTC.

The sample holds one count of this clone. The chain joins TRBV9 to TRBJ2-1; the match to TRBD2 covers 7 bases. Germline trimming cut 0 bases from V and 7 bases from J; bases unmatched to any gene: 10. CDR3 length: 16 amino acids. In germline, CDR1 is SGDLS, CDR2 YYNGEE. The CDR3 sequence: CASSVGAAGIGNEQFF. As DNA, the CDR3 is TGTGCCAGCAGCGTAGGCGCAGCGGGAATAGGTAATGAGCAGTTCTTC.

The chain combines TRBV28 with TRBJ1-5, with D uncertain. The V end lost 3 bases, the J end lost 16 bases, and 25 bases lay between the germline ends. CDR1 MDHEN and CDR2 SYDVKM come from the germline V gene. The CDR3 extends over 15 amino acids. As DNA, the CDR3 is TGTGCCAGCAGTTTTTATGTGGGCAGTGAGGGTGGTGGACATTTT. It codes for CASSFYVGSEGGGHF.

This CDR3 is CASSSGTGIVEGYTF. DNA of the CDR3: TGCGCCAGCAGCTCTGGGACAGGGATTGTCGAAGGCTACACCTTC. The gene calls are TRBV5-1 and TRBJ1-2, with 9 bases identical to TRBD1. The trim removed 3 bases at V and 8 bases at J, leaving 11 bases unmatched. Germline V lookup: CDR1 SGHRS, CDR2 YFSETQ. CDR3 length: 15 amino acids.

The chain links TRBV25-1 to TRBJ2-2; tentatively, D is TRBD1 (6 bases). CDR1 MGHDK and CDR2 SYGVNS come from the germline V gene. This CDR3 comprises 14 residues. The germline V and J ends were trimmed by 3 bases and 2 bases, with 7 bases remaining between them. This CDR3 is CASSDRGNTGELFF. CDR3 bases: TGTGCCAGCAGTGACAGGGGCAACACCGGGGAGCTGTTTTTT.

This sequence joins TRBV5-6 and TRBJ2-7, with D perhaps TRBD1 (5 bases). Germline CDR1 reads SGHDT; CDR2 reads YYEEEE. V dropped 2 bases and J dropped 6 bases, with 15 bases sitting between them. This CDR3 is built from 14 residues. CDR3 nucleotide sequence: TGTGCCAGCAGCTTTGGCAGGGTTCAAGGCGAGCAGTACTTC. Its protein product is CASSFGRVQGEQYF. The full variable domain, rest sourced from reference TRBV5-6 and TRBJ2-7, is DAGVTQSPTHLIKTRGQQVTLRCSPKSGHDTVSWYQQALGQGPQFIFQYYEEEERQRGNFPDRFSGHQFPNYSSELNVNALLLGDSALYLCASSFGRVQGEQYFGPGTRLTVT.

This chain joins TRBV3-1 (or the pseudogene TRBV3-2) and TRBJ2-1; tentative D call: TRBD2 (5 bases). The CDR3 runs 14 residues. Per the germline V gene, CDR1 is LGHDT and CDR2 is YNNKEL (reference sequence). V was clipped by 1 base and J by 6 bases, with 10 bases between them. CDR3 loop: CASSQVVTINEQFF. In DNA, the CDR3 is TGTGCCAGCAGCCAAGTCGTGACTATCAATGAGCAGTTCTTC.

This rearrangement joins TRBV5-4 to TRBJ2-5; no clear D. The CDR3 is 12 amino acids. Trimming took 3 bases from V and 1 from J, leaving 4 bases between them. CDR1 and CDR2 from the germline V gene are SGHNT and YYREEE (reference sequence). The CDR3 DNA reads as TGTGCCAGCAGCTCAGTCCAAGAGACCCAGTACTTC. Its translation: CASSSVQETQYF.

The V gene is TRBV15, the J gene TRBJ2-3, with TRBD2 as a possible D gene (6 bases). Trimming removed 0 bases from V and 1 base from J, with 11 bases in between. This CDR3 has 16 residues. Germline V gene data show CDR1 as LNHNV and CDR2 as YYDKDF (reference sequence). In DNA form, the CDR3 reads TGTGCCACCAGCAGAGATTGGGGAGGCGGCACAGATACGCAGTATTTT. Protein sequence: CATSRDWGGGTDTQYF.

J is TRBJ1-2 and V is TRBV14; D uncertain. V lost 0 bases to trimming and J lost 8 bases, with 7 bases between them. Germline values: CDR1 SGHDN, CDR2 FVKESK. CDR3 length equals 12 residues. Written as DNA, the CDR3 is TGTGCCAGCAGCCAAGAGTTGGAGGGCTACACCTTC. It is translated as CASSQELEGYTF.

The chain recombines TRBV5-1 with TRBJ2-4; TRBD2 is a possible D gene (7 bases). The germline CDR1 and CDR2 sequences are SGHRS and YFSETQ. The CDR3 sequence is 16 residues long. Trimming shortened V by 4 bases and J by 9 bases, and 23 bases separated the two germline ends. The CDR3 loop reads CASSPSPRGAIAIQYF. DNA for the CDR3: TGCGCCAGCAGCCCCAGCCCCCGGGGGGCGATAGCCATTCAGTACTTC.

As to this clone: Distinct nucleotide sequences in the sample also encode this CDR3. The rearrangement uses TRBV12-3 or TRBV12-4 and TRBJ1-1; possible D gene TRBD1, 5 bases. The length of the CDR3 is 13 residues. V was trimmed by 6 bases and J by 1 base, leaving 9 bases between them. The CDR3 DNA sequence: TGTGCCAGCAGCCTGGGGCAGAACACTGAAGCTTTCTTT. Translating it yields CASSLGQNTEAFF.

Of note for this clone: Other DNA sequences in the sample encode the same CDR3. The rearrangement links TRBV9 to TRBJ2-5; 7 nucleotides align to TRBD2. The CDR3 runs to 16 residues. V lost 0 bases to trimming and J lost 1 base; unmatched junction nucleotides: 6. From germline, CDR1 is SGDLS and CDR2 YYNGEE. In DNA, the CDR3 is TGTGCCAGCAGCGTAGGCGGGAGAGGTGGCCAAGAGACCCAGTACTTC. Translating it yields CASSVGGRGGQETQYF.

This sequence joins TRBV5-1 and TRBJ2-4; a weak D match, TRBD2 (6 bases). Trimming removed 3 bases at V and 3 bases at J, with 7 bases between. The CDR3 extends over 13 amino acids. CDR1 SGHRS and CDR2 YFSETQ come from the germline V gene. The DNA of the CDR3 is TGCGCCAGCAGCTCGGGACTCAAAAACATTCAGTACTTC. Translated: CASSSGLKNIQYF.

The chain links TRBV27 to TRBJ2-1; 10 positions agree with TRBD2. Losses at the gene ends were 3 bases for V and 5 bases for J; bases not matched to a gene: 4. The CDR3 length is 15 residues. CDR1 is MNHEY and CDR2 is SMNVEV in the germline V gene (reference sequence). The CDR3 is CASSLIAGGHNEQFF. The DNA for the CDR3 is TGTGCCAGCAGTTTGATAGCGGGAGGCCACAATGAGCAGTTCTTC.